This T cell receptor beta chain was sequenced in a study of CD8 T cells in Susac syndrome. RNA totalling roughly 0.45 to 1 ug underwent reverse transcription with random hexamers. The authors amplified TCR beta CDR3 across 54 Vbeta and 13 Jbeta using immunoSEQ multiplex PCR. From the immunoSEQ multiplex PCR reads, TCRdb called clonotypes with MiXCR, one entry per CDR3 protein. The sample carries around 280,000 distinct CDR3 sequences, about 92% recorded once. Peripheral blood CD8+ and CD4+ T cells were profiled by TCR beta sequencing. Relapsing-remitting disease, either stable or active, was present in the treatment-naive patients who were the multiple sclerosis controls. Trimming removed 5 bases at V and 3 bases at J, with 8 bases between. Per the germline V gene, CDR1 is LNHDA and CDR2 is SQIVND (reference sequence). This CDR3 contains 13 residues.

This TCR derives from a human donor with multiple sclerosis. J is TRBJ2-1 and V is TRBV19, with a tentative D call TRBD2 (6 bases). Sequenced: CD4+ T cells from PBMCs. DNA for the CDR3: TGTGCCAGTAGTGGCGGGAACTACAATGAGCAGTTCTTC. Its protein is CASSGGNYNEQFF.